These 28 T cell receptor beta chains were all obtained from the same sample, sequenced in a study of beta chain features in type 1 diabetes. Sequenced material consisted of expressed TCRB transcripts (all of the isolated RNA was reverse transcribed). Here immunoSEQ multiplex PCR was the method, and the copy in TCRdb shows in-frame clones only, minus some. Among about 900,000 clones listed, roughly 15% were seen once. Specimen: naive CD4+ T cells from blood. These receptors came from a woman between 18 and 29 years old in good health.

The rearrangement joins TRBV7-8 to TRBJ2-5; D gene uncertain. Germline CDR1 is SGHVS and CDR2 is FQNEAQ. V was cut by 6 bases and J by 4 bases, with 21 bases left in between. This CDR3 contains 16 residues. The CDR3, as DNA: TGTGCCAGCAGTTCGGGCCCTGCCCGGGTGCGAGAGACCCAGTACTTC. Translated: CASSSGPARVRETQYF.

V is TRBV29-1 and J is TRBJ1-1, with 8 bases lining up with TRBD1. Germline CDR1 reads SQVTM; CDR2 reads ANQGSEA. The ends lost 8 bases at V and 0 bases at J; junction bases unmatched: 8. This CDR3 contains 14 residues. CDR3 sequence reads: CSHIPGGLNTEAFF. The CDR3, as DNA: TGCAGCCATATCCCAGGGGGCTTGAACACTGAAGCTTTCTTT.

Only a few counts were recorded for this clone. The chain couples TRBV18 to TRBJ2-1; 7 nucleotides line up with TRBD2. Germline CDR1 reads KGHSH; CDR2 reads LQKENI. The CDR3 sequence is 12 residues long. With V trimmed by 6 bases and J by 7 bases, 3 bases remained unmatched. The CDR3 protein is CASSRAGNEQFF. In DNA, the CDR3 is TGTGCCAGCTCTCGAGCGGGAAATGAGCAGTTCTTC.

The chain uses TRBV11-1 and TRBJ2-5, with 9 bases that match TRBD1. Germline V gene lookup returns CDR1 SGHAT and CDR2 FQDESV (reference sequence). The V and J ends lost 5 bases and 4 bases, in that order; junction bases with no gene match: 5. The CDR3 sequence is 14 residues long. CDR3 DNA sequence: TGTGCCAGCAGCCCGGGACAGGGTGTAGAGACCCAGTACTTC. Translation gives CASSPGQGVETQYF.

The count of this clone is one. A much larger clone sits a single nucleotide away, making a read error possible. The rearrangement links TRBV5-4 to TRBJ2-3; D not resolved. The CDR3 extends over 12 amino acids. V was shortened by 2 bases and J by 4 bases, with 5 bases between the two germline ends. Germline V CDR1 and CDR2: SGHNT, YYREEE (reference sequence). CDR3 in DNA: TGTGCCAGCAGCTTCGTCGCAGATACGCAGTATTTT. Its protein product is CASSFVADTQYF.

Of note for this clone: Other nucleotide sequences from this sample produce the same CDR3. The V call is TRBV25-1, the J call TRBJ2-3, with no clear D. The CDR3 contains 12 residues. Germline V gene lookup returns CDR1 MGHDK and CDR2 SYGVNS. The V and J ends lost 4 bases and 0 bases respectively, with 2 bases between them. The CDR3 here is CASSGSTDTQYF. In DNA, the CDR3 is TGTGCCAGCAGTGGCAGCACAGATACGCAGTATTTT.

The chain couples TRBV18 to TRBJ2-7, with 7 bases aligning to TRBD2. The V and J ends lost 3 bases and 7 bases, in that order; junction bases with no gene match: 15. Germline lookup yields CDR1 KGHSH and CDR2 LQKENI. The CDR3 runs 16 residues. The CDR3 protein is CASSPRALAEGGEQYF. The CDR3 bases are TGTGCCAGCTCACCCCGCGCCCTAGCGGAGGGAGGGGAGCAGTACTTC.

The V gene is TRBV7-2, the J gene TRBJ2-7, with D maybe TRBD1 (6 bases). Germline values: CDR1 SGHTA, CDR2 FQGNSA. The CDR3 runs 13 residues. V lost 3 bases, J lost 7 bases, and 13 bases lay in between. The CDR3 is CASSFRGREEQYF. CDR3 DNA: TGTGCCAGCAGCTTCAGGGGCCGGGAAGAGCAGTACTTC. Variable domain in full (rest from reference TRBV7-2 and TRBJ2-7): GAGVSQSPSNKVTEKGKDVELRCDPISGHTALYWYRQSLGQGLEFLIYFQGNSAPDKSGLPSDRFSAERTGGSVSTLTIQRTQQEDSAVYLCASSFRGREEQYFGPGTRLTVT.

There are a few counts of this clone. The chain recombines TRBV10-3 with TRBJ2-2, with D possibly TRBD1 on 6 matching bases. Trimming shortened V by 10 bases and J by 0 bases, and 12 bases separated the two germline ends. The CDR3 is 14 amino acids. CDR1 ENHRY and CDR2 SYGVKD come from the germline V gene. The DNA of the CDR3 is TGTGCCACCCGACAGGCTCCGAACACCGGGGAGCTGTTTTTT. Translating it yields CATRQAPNTGELFF.

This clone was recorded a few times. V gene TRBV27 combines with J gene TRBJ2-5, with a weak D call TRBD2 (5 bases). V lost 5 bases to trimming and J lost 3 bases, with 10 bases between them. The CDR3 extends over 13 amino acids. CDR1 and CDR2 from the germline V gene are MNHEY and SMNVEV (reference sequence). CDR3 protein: CASSRNGEETQYF. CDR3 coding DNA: TGTGCCAGCAGTAGAAACGGGGAAGAGACCCAGTACTTC.

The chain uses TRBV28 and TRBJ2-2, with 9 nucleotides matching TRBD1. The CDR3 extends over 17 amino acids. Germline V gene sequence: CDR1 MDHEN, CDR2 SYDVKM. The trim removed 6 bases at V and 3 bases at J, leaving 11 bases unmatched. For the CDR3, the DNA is TGTGCCAGCAGCGGTGCCGGGACAGGGACCTACACCGGGGAGCTGTTTTTT. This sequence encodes CASSGAGTGTYTGELFF.

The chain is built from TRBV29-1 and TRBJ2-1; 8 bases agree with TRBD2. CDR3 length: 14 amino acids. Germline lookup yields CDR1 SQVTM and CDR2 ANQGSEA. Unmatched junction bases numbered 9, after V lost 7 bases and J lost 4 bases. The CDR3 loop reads CSAAGAPLYNEQFF. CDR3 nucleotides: TGCAGCGCAGCGGGAGCCCCCCTTTACAATGAGCAGTTCTTC.

CDR3 nucleotide sequence: TGTGCCAGCTCACCGCCAAGGGCAGGTTTCACCGGGGAGCTGTTTTTT. This translates into CASSPPRAGFTGELFF. The rearrangement uses TRBV18 and TRBJ2-2; D not resolved. This CDR3 has 16 residues. The V gene's germline CDR1 is KGHSH and CDR2 LQKENI. Trimming left V 3 bases short and J 4 bases short, with 15 bases between. Using reference TRBV18 and TRBJ2-2 for the parts outside the CDR3, the full variable domain is NAGVMQNPRHLVRRRGQEARLRCSPMKGHSHVYWYRQLPEEGLKFMVYLQKENIIDESGMPKERFSAEFPKEGPSILRIQQVVRGDSAAYFCASSPPRAGFTGELFFGEGSRLTVL.

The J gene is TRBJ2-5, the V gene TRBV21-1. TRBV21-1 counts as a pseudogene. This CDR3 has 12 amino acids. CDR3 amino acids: CASSKEAETQYF. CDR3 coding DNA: TGTGCCAGCAGCAAAGAGGCCGAGACCCAGTACTTC.

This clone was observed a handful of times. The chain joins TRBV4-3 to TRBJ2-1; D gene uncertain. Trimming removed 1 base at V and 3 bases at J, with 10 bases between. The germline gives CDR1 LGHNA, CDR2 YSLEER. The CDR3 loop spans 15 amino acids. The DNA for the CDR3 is TGCGCCAGCAGCCAAGTCCTATGGCGCTACAATGAGCAGTTCTTC. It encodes CASSQVLWRYNEQFF.

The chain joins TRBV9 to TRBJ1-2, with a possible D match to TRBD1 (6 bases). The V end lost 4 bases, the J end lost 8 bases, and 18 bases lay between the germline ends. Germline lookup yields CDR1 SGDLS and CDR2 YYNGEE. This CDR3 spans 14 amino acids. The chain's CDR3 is CASSPDRLGFGYTF. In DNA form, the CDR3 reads TGTGCCAGCAGCCCAGACAGGCTGGGATTCGGCTACACCTTC.

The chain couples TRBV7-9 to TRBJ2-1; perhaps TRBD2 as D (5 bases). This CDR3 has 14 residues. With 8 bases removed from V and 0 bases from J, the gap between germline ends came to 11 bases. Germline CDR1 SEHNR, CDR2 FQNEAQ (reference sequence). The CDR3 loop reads CASYRESSYNEQFF. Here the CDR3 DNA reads TGTGCCAGCTATAGGGAGAGCTCCTACAATGAGCAGTTCTTC.

CDR3 loop: CASIGLASRLFF. The CDR3 DNA sequence: TGTGCCAGCATCGGACTAGCGTCCAGATTGTTCTTC. J is TRBJ2-1 and V is TRBV28; 9 bases align to TRBD2. The CDR3 totals 12 residues. Germline CDR1 reads MDHEN; CDR2 reads SYDVKM. V was pared by 7 bases and J by 15 bases, with 10 bases of the junction left unmatched.

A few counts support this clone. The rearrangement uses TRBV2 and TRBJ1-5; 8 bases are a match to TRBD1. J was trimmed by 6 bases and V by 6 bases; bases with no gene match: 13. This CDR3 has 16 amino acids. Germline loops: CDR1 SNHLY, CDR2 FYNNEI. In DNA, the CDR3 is TGTGCCAGCAGCGGCTTAGGACAGGGCTGGGGTCAGCCCCAGCATTTT. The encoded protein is CASSGLGQGWGQPQHF.

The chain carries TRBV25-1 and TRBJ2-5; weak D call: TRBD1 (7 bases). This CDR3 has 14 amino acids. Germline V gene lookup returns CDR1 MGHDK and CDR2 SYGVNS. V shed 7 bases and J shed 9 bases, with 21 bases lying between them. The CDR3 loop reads CASTPGGTVSSQYF. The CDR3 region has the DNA TGTGCCAGCACCCCCGGAGGGACAGTCAGTTCCCAGTACTTC.

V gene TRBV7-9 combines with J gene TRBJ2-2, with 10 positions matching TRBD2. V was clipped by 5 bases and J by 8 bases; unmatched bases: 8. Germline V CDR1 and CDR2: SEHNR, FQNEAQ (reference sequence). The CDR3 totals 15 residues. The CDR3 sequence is CASSPTSGAWGELFF. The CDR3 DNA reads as TGTGCCAGCAGCCCTACTAGCGGGGCTTGGGGGGAGCTGTTTTTT.

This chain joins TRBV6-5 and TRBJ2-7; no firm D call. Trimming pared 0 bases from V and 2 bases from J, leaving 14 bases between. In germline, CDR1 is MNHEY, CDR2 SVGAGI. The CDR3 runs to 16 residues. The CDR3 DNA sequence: TGTGCCAGCAGTTACTCAGGTCTCCCAGGAGCCTACGAGCAGTACTTC. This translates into CASSYSGLPGAYEQYF.

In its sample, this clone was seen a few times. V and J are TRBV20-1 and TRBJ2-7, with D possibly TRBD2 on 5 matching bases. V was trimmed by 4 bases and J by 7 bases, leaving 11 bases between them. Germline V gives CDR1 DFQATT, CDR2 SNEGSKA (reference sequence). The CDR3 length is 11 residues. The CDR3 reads CSAKLGYEQYF. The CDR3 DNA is TGCAGTGCTAAACTAGGGTATGAGCAGTACTTC.

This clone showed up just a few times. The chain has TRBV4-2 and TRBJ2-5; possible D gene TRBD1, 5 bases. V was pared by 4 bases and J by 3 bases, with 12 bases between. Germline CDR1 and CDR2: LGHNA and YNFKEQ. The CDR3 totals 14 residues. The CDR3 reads CASSPLMDKETQYF. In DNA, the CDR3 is TGTGCCAGCAGCCCGCTCATGGACAAAGAGACCCAGTACTTC.

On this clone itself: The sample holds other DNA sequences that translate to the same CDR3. Here the CDR3 DNA reads TGTGCCAGCAGCCCCGGACTAGCGGTATACAATGAGCAGTTCTTC. Translated, it gives CASSPGLAVYNEQFF. V is TRBV11-2 and J is TRBJ2-1; TRBD2 agrees at 10 bases. Germline V gene lookup returns CDR1 SGHAT and CDR2 FQNNGV. The CDR3 is 15 amino acids. The junction had 5 bases not matched to a gene; V was cut back by 5 bases and J by 4 bases.

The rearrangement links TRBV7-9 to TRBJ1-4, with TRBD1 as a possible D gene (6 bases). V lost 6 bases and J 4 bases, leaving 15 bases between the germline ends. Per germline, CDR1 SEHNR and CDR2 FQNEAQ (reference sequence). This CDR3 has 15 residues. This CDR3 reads CASRKGGLGNEKLFF. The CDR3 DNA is TGTGCCAGCAGAAAGGGGGGGTTAGGTAATGAAAAACTGTTTTTT.

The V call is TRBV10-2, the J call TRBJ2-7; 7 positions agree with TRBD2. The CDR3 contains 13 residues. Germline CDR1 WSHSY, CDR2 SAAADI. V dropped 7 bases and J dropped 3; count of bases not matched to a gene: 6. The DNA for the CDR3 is TGCGCCAGCATAGGCGGGAGCAGCTACGAGCAGTACTTC. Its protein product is CASIGGSSYEQYF.

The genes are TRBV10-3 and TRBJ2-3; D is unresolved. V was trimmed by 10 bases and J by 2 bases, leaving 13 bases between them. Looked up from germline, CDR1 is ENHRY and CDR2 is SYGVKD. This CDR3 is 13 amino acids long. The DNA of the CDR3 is TGTGCCACCGCAACAGTGAACACAGATACGCAGTATTTT. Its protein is CATATVNTDTQYF.